The rows below give T cell receptor beta chains drawn from one sample of a study of OX40 agonist ivuxolimab in advanced cancers. TCRdb's copy holds only in-frame clones and misses some; the assay was immunoSEQ multiplex PCR. The data contain approximately 92,000 clones, 94% of them singletons. The source was CD4+ or CD8+ T cells sorted from blood, collected in a trial of the OX40 agonist ivuxolimab. The origin of the receptors is an adult with an advanced solid tumor such as melanoma, head and neck, liver or kidney cancer. CDR3s include the opening cysteine and the closing phenylalanine or tryptophan.

>TRBJ2-2|15|TRBV9
CASSVVRDWAGELFF
>TRBJ1-2|16|TRBV2
CASSEVLRRSNYGYTF
>TRBJ2-1|16|TRBV9
CASSIRPGTGSNEQFF
>TRBJ2-7|14|TRBV4-3
CASSQERGLYEQYF
>TRBJ1-3|15|TRBV9
CASSVGGTAGNTIYF
>TRBJ1-5|15|TRBV19
CASSIGGYSNQPQHF
>TRBJ1-3|16|TRBV4-1
CASSPAGVPSGNTIYF
>TRBJ2-7|14|TRBV5-5
CASSSGTGSYEQYF
>TRBJ2-2|18|TRBV7-2
CASSFQATSGSVAGELFF
>TRBJ2-5|17|TRBV28
CASSLSGVVGGQETQYF
>TRBJ1-5|16|TRBV7-2
CASSARGAYSNQPQHF
>TRBJ1-2|14|TRBV7-9
CASSLRGTGYGYTF
>TRBJ1-1|13|TRBV7-9
CASSLGEGIEAFF
>TRBJ1-3|15|TRBV7-2
CASSFARGSGNTIYF
>TRBJ2-1|16|TRBV25-1
CASSPNGGVSYNEQFF
>TRBJ1-5|16|TRBV19
CASSIMGLGGNQPQHF
>TRBJ2-3|15|TRBV2
CASSGGLRSTDTQYF
>TRBJ2-7|15|TRBV11-3
CASSLVIGGNNEQYF
>TRBJ2-3|16|TRBV9
CASSVSGPAPGDTQYF
>TRBJ2-1|14|TRBV27
CASSPWDLMDVQFF
>TRBJ2-7|18|TRBV15
CATSRVGGMGSWVYEQYF
>TRBJ2-3|14|TRBV11-3
CASSLVGGPDTQYF
>TRBJ1-2|13|TRBV6-5
CASSYDAGYAYTF
>TRBJ1-6|15|TRBV14
CASSQVGIGNSPLHF
>TRBJ1-2|14|TRBV5-1
CASSLSLQGDGYTF
>TRBJ2-6|15|TRBV6-5
CASSRQGAGANVLTF
>TRBJ2-5|16|TRBV5-6
CASSRAGTGGGETQYF
>TRBJ1-1|14|TRBV5-1
CASSRQGANTEAFF
>TRBJ1-5|19|TRBV4-1
CASSLHQAGTGILNQPQHF
>TRBJ1-5|16|TRBV18
CASSPLGQGGIQPQHF
>TRBJ2-7|13|TRBV2
CASSLTSSHEQYF
>TRBJ1-6|15|TRBV13
CASSLGRGLNSPLHF
>TRBJ1-4|15|TRBV19
CASTPRTDPNEKLFF
>TRBJ1-5|15|TRBV18
CASSPPGTRNQPQHF
>TRBJ1-1|15|TRBV6-5
CASSPTSTANTEAFF
>TRBJ2-3|15|TRBV18
CASSPLAKTTDTQYF
>TRBJ1-1|15|TRBV4-1
CASSQERQGDTEAFF
>TRBJ2-4|14|TRBV5-6
CASSLGGAKNIQYF
>TRBJ2-3|15|TRBV9
CASSASRGRVDTQYF
>TRBJ2-1|15|TRBV11-3
CASSRGASGGDEQFF
>TRBJ2-7|16|TRBV10-2
CASTLTGDYKIYEQYF
>TRBJ2-1|17|TRBV23-1
CASSPSIRGQANNEQFF
>TRBJ2-5|17|TRBV28
CASSSSGTVTLGETQYF
>TRBJ2-7|13|TRBV19
CASRLAGGGEQYF
>TRBJ2-2|13|TRBV19
CASRRVVTGELFF
>TRBJ1-2|13|TRBV5-1
CASSLMKSYGYTF
>TRBJ1-2|16|TRBV4-1
CASSPSETGPNYGYTF
>TRBJ1-2|12|TRBV5-4
CASSLPGKGYTF
>TRBJ1-2|18|TRBV18
CASSPPGTGGSPLHGYTF
>TRBJ2-7|13|TRBV6-6
CASSVNSVYEQYF
>TRBJ2-1|17|TRBV7-3
CASSLIASGNNYNEQFF
>TRBJ2-3|14|TRBV5-1
CASSPWDTSDTQYF